The 14 T cell receptor beta chains reported below all come from one sample, sequenced in a study of multiple sclerosis patients with progressive multifocal leukoencephalopathy. Time point of the sample: before natalizumab initiation. Clones were read by immunoSEQ multiplex PCR, and TCRdb kept only the in-frame ones, dropping some. The sample consists of some 30,000 clones, more than 70% of them appearing once. The sample taken for sequencing was PBMCs. These receptors came from a human donor with multiple sclerosis.

The chain combines TRBV6-4 with TRBJ2-1, with D possibly called TRBD1 or TRBD2 (5 bases each). Per the germline V gene, CDR1 is MRHNA and CDR2 is SNTAGT. Trimming cost V 3 bases and J 3 bases, with 12 bases left between them. CDR3 length: 15 residues. The CDR3 sequence is CASSEGAGDYNEQFF. The DNA of the CDR3 is TGTGCCAGCAGTGAAGGGGCCGGGGACTACAATGAGCAGTTCTTC.

The gene calls are TRBV7-8 and TRBJ1-1; D not certain. The V end lost 5 bases, the J end lost 2 bases, and 21 bases lay between the germline ends. The CDR3 covers 17 residues. Per the germline V gene, CDR1 is SGHVS and CDR2 is FQNEAQ. CDR3 DNA sequence: TGTGCCAGCAGCGCTCACGCCAATGTACAGATAAACACTGAAGCTTTCTTT. It is translated as CASSAHANVQINTEAFF.

J is TRBJ2-2 and V is TRBV10-1; 8 bases fit TRBD1. Trimming cost V 3 bases and J 5 bases; bases outside gene matches: 8. CDR3 length: 16 amino acids. Germline values: CDR1 WNHNN, CDR2 SYGVQD (reference sequence). The CDR3 protein is CASSDGQGSLTGELFF. The CDR3 region has the DNA TGCGCCAGCAGTGACGGACAGGGCAGCCTTACCGGGGAGCTGTTTTTT.

The V and J genes are TRBV6-5 and TRBJ2-5; 15 bases line up with TRBD2. The germline V gene has CDR1 MNHEY and CDR2 SVGAGI. CDR3 size: 14 residues. V was clipped by 4 bases and J by 14 bases; unmatched bases: 8. The CDR3 loop reads CASSSPGTSGGLYF. CDR3 nucleotide sequence: TGTGCCAGCAGTTCACCCGGGACTAGCGGGGGGTTATACTTC.

The CDR3 region is CASSLDRGQVGYTF. The DNA of the CDR3 is TGTGCCAGCAGCTTAGACAGGGGGCAGGTTGGCTACACCTTC. V and J are TRBV7-8 and TRBJ1-2; 9 nucleotides align to TRBD1. This CDR3 region has 14 residues. Germline lookup yields CDR1 SGHVS and CDR2 FQNEAQ. V lost 1 base and J lost 7; bases outside the gene matches: 4. Drawing the rest from reference TRBV7-8 and TRBJ1-2, the complete variable domain is GAGVSQSPRYKVAKRGQDVALRCDPISGHVSLFWYQQALGQGPEFLTYFQNEAQLDKSGLPSDRFFAERPEGSVSTLKIQRTQQEDSAVYLCASSLDRGQVGYTFGSGTRLTVV.

The chain recombines TRBV28 with TRBJ2-5; TRBD1 or TRBD2 may be the D gene (5 bases each). The DNA end favors TRBJ2-7, so the J call may be wrong. Germline V CDR1 and CDR2: MDHEN, SYDVKM. The CDR3 loop spans 13 amino acids. The CDR3 DNA is TGTGCCAGCAGTTTAGGGGGTCGGTACGAGCAGTACTTC. Protein sequence: CASSLGGRYEQYF.

The chain's CDR3 is CASRIDRDNQPQHF. The CDR3 region has the DNA TGTGCCAGCAGGATCGACAGGGATAATCAGCCCCAGCATTTT. The chain recombines TRBV6-6 with TRBJ1-5, with 7 nucleotides matching TRBD1. Trimming took 6 bases from V and 4 from J; bases not matched to a gene: 6. There are 14 residues in the CDR3. The V gene's germline CDR1 is MNHNY and CDR2 SVGAGI (reference sequence).

The rearrangement joins TRBV19 to TRBJ1-4, with D possibly TRBD1 on 5 matching bases. The CDR3 consists of 14 residues. CDR1 LNHDA and CDR2 SQIVND come from the germline V gene (reference sequence). The V gene lost 3 bases and the J gene lost 8 bases, with 13 bases spanning the gap. The CDR3 here is CASSIRDGREKLFF. The CDR3 DNA is TGTGCCAGTAGTATCCGGGACGGCCGGGAAAAACTGTTTTTT.

This clone was counted only a few times. The gene calls are TRBV5-5 and TRBJ2-5, with D perhaps TRBD2 (6 bases). The DNA end is a closer match to TRBJ2-7, so the J assignment may be wrong. Germline values: CDR1 SGHKS, CDR2 YYEKEE (reference sequence). The CDR3 spans 16 residues. CDR3 bases: TGTGCCAGCAGCGCACTACTCGGCGGGGCCAGCTACGAGCAGTACTTC. This gives the protein CASSALLGGASYEQYF.

The J gene is TRBJ1-1, the V gene TRBV6-6; D possibly corresponds to TRBD1 (5 bases). Germline assignment: CDR1 MNHNY and CDR2 SVGAGI (reference sequence). Trimming pared 4 bases from V and 1 base from J, leaving 16 bases between. The CDR3 runs 16 residues. The CDR3 bases are TGTGCCAGCAGTTTAGGATTTGGGACGGGGAACACTGAAGCTTTCTTT. Protein product: CASSLGFGTGNTEAFF.

There are a few counts of this clone. The rearrangement links TRBV6-4 to TRBJ2-1, with 8 bases matching TRBD1. The length of the CDR3 is 17 residues. Germline V gene sequence: CDR1 MRHNA, CDR2 SNTAGT. Trimming took 3 bases from V and 8 from J; bases not matched to a gene: 15. For the CDR3, the DNA is TGTGCCAGCAGTGAAAGCGGAGAAGGGCAGGGGGCTGATGAGCAGTTCTTC. This gives the protein CASSESGEGQGADEQFF.

The rearrangement joins TRBV10-2 to TRBJ2-3; D could derive from TRBD1 or TRBD2 (5 bases each). Trimming left V 0 bases short and J 4 bases short, with 11 bases between. The CDR3 runs 15 residues. Germline CDR1 and CDR2: WSHSY and SAAADI. CDR3 protein: CASSESTRGADTQYF. The CDR3 DNA reads TGCGCCAGCAGTGAGTCGACTCGGGGCGCAGATACGCAGTATTTT.

The V and J genes are TRBV5-4 and TRBJ2-5, with TRBD2 identical over 9 bases. The germline V gene has CDR1 SGHNT and CDR2 YYREEE (reference sequence). The CDR3 extends over 15 amino acids. Unmatched junction bases numbered 1, after V lost 0 bases and J lost 1 base. CDR3 loop: CASSLASGAQETQYF. The CDR3 DNA follows: TGTGCCAGCAGCTTGGCTAGCGGGGCCCAAGAGACCCAGTACTTC.

This clone is a singleton in its sample. The rearrangement joins TRBV15 to TRBJ1-5, with D possibly TRBD1 on 5 matching bases. Per the germline V gene, CDR1 is LNHNV and CDR2 is YYDKDF (reference sequence). The CDR3 covers 15 residues. Trimming pared 0 bases from V and 3 bases from J, leaving 9 bases between. Here the CDR3 DNA reads TGTGCCACCAGCAGAGATAAGGGGTACAATCAGCCCCAGCATTTT. It is translated as CATSRDKGYNQPQHF.